The 18 T cell receptor beta chains presented below share a single source sample, sequenced in a study of cytomegalovirus exposure and HLA in healthy donors. PCR was performed using 60 Vbeta and 13 Jbeta primers. Sequencing used immunoSEQ multiplex PCR; TCRdb keeps in-frame clones, though not all of them. The table lists roughly 90,000 clones, with approximately 15% in the top ten. The material sequenced was PBMCs. Receptors were obtained from a man aged 50 to 60 in good health and CMV-seropositive.

The gene calls are TRBV9 and TRBJ2-1, with 8 bases lining up with TRBD1. The CDR3 has 15 residues. V dropped 4 bases and J dropped 3; count of bases not matched to a gene: 6. Germline lookup yields CDR1 SGDLS and CDR2 YYNGEE. The DNA of the CDR3 is TGTGCCAGCAGCTTCACGGGACAGGTCTACAATGAGCAGTTCTTC. This gives the protein CASSFTGQVYNEQFF.

This rearrangement joins TRBV29-1 to TRBJ2-7; 8 bases match TRBD2. V shed 3 bases, J shed 2 bases, and the junction held 15 bases outside the gene matches. The CDR3 totals 17 residues. CDR1 and CDR2 from the germline V gene are SQVTM and ANQGSEA. The CDR3 sequence is CSVEGPSGSQIAYEQYF. The CDR3 bases are TGCAGCGTTGAGGGGCCGAGCGGGAGTCAAATCGCCTACGAGCAGTACTTC.

The chain uses TRBV4-3 and TRBJ2-7; D uncertain. Germline CDR1 reads LGHNA; CDR2 reads YSLEER. Trimming shortened V by 0 bases and J by 5 bases, and 14 bases separated the two germline ends. There are 15 residues in the CDR3. CDR3 coding DNA: TGCGCCAGCAGCCAAGATCCAGCTACTAACAACGAGCAGTACTTC. It codes for CASSQDPATNNEQYF.

This sequence joins TRBV10-3 and TRBJ1-2; 9 bases line up with TRBD1. The CDR3 contains 14 residues. The germline V gene encodes CDR1 ENHRY and CDR2 SYGVKD. Trimming removed 8 bases from V and 5 bases from J; junction bases left unmatched: 9. The CDR3 DNA is TGTGCCATCCTAACAGGGGGCGAGGATTATGGCTACACCTTC. Its translation: CAILTGGEDYGYTF.

This chain uses TRBV30 with TRBJ1-1, with D perhaps TRBD1 (5 bases). Trimming took off 8 bases at V and 0 bases at J, with 16 bases between the two ends. Germline V gene data show CDR1 as GTSNPN and CDR2 as SVGIG (reference sequence). The CDR3 has 14 residues. This CDR3 is CAQSGGRLNTEAFF. The DNA of the CDR3 is TGTGCCCAATCGGGGGGACGATTGAACACTGAAGCTTTCTTT.

The chain couples TRBV4-1 to TRBJ2-7, with 13 bases that match TRBD2. Trimming removed 3 bases from V and 1 base from J; junction bases left unmatched: 3. The CDR3 is 16 residues long. Germline loops: CDR1 MGHRA, CDR2 YSYEKL. The CDR3 region has the DNA TGCGCCAGCAGCCAGGGACTAGCGGGATCGTCCTACGAGCAGTACTTC. This gives the protein CASSQGLAGSSYEQYF.

This chain links TRBV9 with TRBJ2-7; the match to TRBD1 covers 9 bases. Per germline, CDR1 SGDLS and CDR2 YYNGEE. There are 14 residues in the CDR3. Trimming cost V 2 bases and J 2 bases; bases outside gene matches: 2. The CDR3 spells CASSVRDRAYEQYF. The DNA of the CDR3 is TGTGCCAGCAGCGTCCGGGACAGGGCCTACGAGCAGTACTTC. Complete variable domain (other parts from reference TRBV9 and TRBJ2-7): DSGVTQTPKHLITATGQRVTLRCSPRSGDLSVYWYQQSLDQGLQFLIQYYNGEERAKGNILERFSAQQFPDLHSELNLSSLELGDSALYFCASSVRDRAYEQYFGPGTRLTVT.

This chain joins TRBV7-2 and TRBJ2-1; 11 bases map to TRBD2. The germline gives CDR1 SGHTA, CDR2 FQGNSA. V lost 6 bases, J lost 3 bases, and 7 bases stayed unmatched. The CDR3 consists of 16 residues. CDR3 residues: CASSVLAGVIYNEQFF. CDR3 sequence (DNA): TGTGCCAGCAGTGTACTAGCGGGAGTGATCTACAATGAGCAGTTCTTC.

The J gene is TRBJ2-7, the V gene TRBV7-2; 7 bases fit TRBD2. V dropped 3 bases and J dropped 6; count of bases not matched to a gene: 8. The CDR3 runs to 14 residues. Looked up from germline, CDR1 is SGHTA and CDR2 is FQGNSA. As DNA, the CDR3 is TGTGCCAGCAGCTTCTACGGGACTACGGGCGAGCAGTACTTC. It is translated as CASSFYGTTGEQYF. The full variable domain, in which reference TRBV7-2 and TRBJ2-7 provide the parts outside the CDR3, is GAGVSQSPSNKVTEKGKDVELRCDPISGHTALYWYRQSLGQGLEFLIYFQGNSAPDKSGLPSDRFSAERTGGSVSTLTIQRTQQEDSAVYLCASSFYGTTGEQYFGPGTRLTVT.

The V and J genes are TRBV29-1 and TRBJ1-2; TRBD1 aligns across 10 bases. Looked up from germline, CDR1 is SQVTM and CDR2 is ANQGSEA. CDR3 length: 13 residues. The junction had 9 bases not matched to a gene; V was cut back by 6 bases and J by 8 bases. The CDR3 sequence is CSVRPGTGVGYTF. The DNA for the CDR3 is TGCAGCGTACGACCCGGGACAGGGGTAGGCTACACCTTC.

The rearrangement uses TRBV10-2 and TRBJ2-7; D might be TRBD1 (5 bases). The germline V and J ends were trimmed by 7 bases and 4 bases, with 20 bases remaining between them. Germline CDR1 is WSHSY and CDR2 is SAAADI. This CDR3 contains 15 residues. The CDR3 nucleotides read TGCGCCAGCACCCCGCATGGGGCCGGCGCATACGAGCAGTACGTC. This encodes CASTPHGAGAYEQYV.

J is TRBJ1-3 and V is TRBV18; 10 positions match TRBD1. With V trimmed by 0 bases and J by 4 bases, 9 bases remained unmatched. Germline lookup yields CDR1 KGHSH and CDR2 LQKENI. The CDR3 is made up of 18 amino acids. The CDR3 DNA sequence: TGTGCCAGCTCACCACCAAGGGGAGACAGGGGGCCAGGAAACACCATATATTTT. Translating gives CASSPPRGDRGPGNTIYF.

The chain joins TRBV10-3 to TRBJ2-1; the D gene is possibly TRBD1 (6 bases). CDR1 and CDR2 from the germline V gene are ENHRY and SYGVKD. The CDR3 length is 16 residues. The V and J ends lost 8 bases and 6 bases respectively, with 23 bases between them. CDR3 sequence reads: CAISSQGVRNFNEQFF. The CDR3 DNA sequence: TGTGCCATCTCATCACAGGGCGTACGTAACTTCAATGAGCAGTTCTTC.

The V gene is TRBV5-6, the J gene TRBJ2-4, with TRBD2 matching over 7 bases. Looked up from germline, CDR1 is SGHDT and CDR2 is YYEEEE. The V and J ends lost 4 bases and 6 bases, in that order; junction bases with no gene match: 4. The CDR3 extends over 13 amino acids. As DNA, the CDR3 is TGTGCCAGCAGCCGGGAGGCCGGAAACATTCAGTACTTC. Its protein product is CASSREAGNIQYF.

The chain couples TRBV5-1 to TRBJ2-7; the D is unclear. The CDR3 loop spans 15 amino acids. Germline CDR1 SGHRS, CDR2 YFSETQ. Between the trimmed V and J ends, which lost 3 bases and 0 bases, there was a span of 13 bases. The CDR3 nucleotides read TGCGCCAGCAGCTCACTATCCGGCGTCTCCTACGAGCAGTACTTC. It translates to CASSSLSGVSYEQYF.

The V gene is TRBV2, the J gene TRBJ2-1, with 9 bases aligning to TRBD1. The trim removed 5 bases at V and 16 bases at J, leaving 9 bases unmatched. CDR1 is SNHLY and CDR2 is FYNNEI in the germline V gene. This CDR3 region has 12 residues. This CDR3 reads CASSYTGGPYFF. The CDR3 nucleotides are TGTGCCAGCAGTTATACAGGGGGCCCTTATTTCTTC.

J is TRBJ1-4 and V is TRBV18; 10 bases align to TRBD1. In germline, CDR1 is KGHSH, CDR2 LQKENI. The V segment lost 1 base and the J segment 0 bases; nucleotides outside the gene matches: 2. The CDR3 is made up of 17 amino acids. For the CDR3, the DNA is TGTGCCAGCTCACCACGGGGACAGGGGTCAACTAATGAAAAACTGTTTTTT. Its protein product is CASSPRGQGSTNEKLFF.

The chain joins TRBV6-1 to TRBJ2-5, with D uncertain. In germline, CDR1 is MNHNS, CDR2 SASEGT. Trimming pared 4 bases from V and 5 bases from J, leaving 5 bases between. CDR3 length: 11 amino acids. Here the CDR3 DNA reads TGTGCCAGCAGTGTTCTGGAGACCCAGTACTTC. Protein sequence: CASSVLETQYF.